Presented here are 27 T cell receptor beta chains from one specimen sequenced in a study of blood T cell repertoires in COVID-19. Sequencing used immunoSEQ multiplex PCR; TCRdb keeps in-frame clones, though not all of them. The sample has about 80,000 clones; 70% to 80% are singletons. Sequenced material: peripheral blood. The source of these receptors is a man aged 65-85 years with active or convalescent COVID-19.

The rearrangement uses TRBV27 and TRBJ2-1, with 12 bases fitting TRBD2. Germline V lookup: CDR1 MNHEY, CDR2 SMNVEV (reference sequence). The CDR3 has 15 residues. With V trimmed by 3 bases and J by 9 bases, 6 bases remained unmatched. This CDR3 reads CASSFLRLAGVEQFF. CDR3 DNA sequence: TGTGCCAGCAGTTTTTTGCGACTAGCGGGGGTTGAGCAGTTCTTC.

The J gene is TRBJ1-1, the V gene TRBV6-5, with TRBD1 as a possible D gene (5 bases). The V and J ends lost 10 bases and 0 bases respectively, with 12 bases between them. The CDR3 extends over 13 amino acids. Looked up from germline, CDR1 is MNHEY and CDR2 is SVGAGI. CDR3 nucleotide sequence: TGTGCCACAAGCAGGGAAATGAACACTGAAGCTTTCTTT. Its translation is CATSREMNTEAFF.

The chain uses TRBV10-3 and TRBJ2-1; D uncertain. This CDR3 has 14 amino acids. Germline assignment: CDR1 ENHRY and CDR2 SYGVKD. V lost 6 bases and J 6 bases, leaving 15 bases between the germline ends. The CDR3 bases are TGTGCCATCAGCTTAATCGACTTCCCCAATGAGCAGTTCTTC. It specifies CAISLIDFPNEQFF.

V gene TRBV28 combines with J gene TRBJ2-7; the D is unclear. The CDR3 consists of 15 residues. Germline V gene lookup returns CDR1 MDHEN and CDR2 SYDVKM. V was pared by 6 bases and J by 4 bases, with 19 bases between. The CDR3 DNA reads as TGTGCCAGCAGCACGGCCGCCGAGGCTCTTTACGAGCAGTACTTC. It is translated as CASSTAAEALYEQYF.

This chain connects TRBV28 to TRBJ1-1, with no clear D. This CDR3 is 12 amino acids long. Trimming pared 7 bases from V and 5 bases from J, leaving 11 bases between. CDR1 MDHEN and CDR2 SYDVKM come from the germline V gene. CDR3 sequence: CASTEAKTEAFF. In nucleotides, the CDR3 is TGTGCCAGCACTGAGGCGAAGACTGAAGCTTTCTTT.

In nucleotides, the CDR3 is TGTGCCAGCAGCTTGGCCGGACAGGTCAGTCAGCCCCAGCATTTT. Protein sequence: CASSLAGQVSQPQHF. V usage is TRBV5-6 and J usage is TRBJ1-5; TRBD1 aligns across 7 bases. The germline gives CDR1 SGHDT, CDR2 YYEEEE. The CDR3 totals 15 residues. V lost 0 bases to trimming and J lost 6 bases; unmatched junction nucleotides: 6.

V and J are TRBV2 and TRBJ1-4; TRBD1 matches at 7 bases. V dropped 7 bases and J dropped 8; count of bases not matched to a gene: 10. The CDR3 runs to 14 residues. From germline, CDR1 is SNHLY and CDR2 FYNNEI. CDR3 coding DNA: TGTGCCAGCAACAAAGGGGGCAGGGACGAAAAACTGTTTTTT. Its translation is CASNKGGRDEKLFF.

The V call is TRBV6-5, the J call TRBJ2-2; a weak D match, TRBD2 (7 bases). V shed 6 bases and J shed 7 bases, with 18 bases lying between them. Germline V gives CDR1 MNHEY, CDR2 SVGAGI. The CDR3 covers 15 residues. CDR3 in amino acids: CASRLGGGPIGELFF. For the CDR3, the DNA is TGTGCCAGCAGGCTGGGAGGGGGGCCGATCGGGGAGCTGTTTTTT.

Here the CDR3 DNA reads TGTGCCAGCAGCTCTAGCACGACAGGGTACAATGAGCAGTTCTTC. It translates to CASSSSTTGYNEQFF. V and J are TRBV5-4 and TRBJ2-1, with 7 nucleotides matching TRBD1. The junction had 7 bases not matched to a gene; V was cut back by 3 bases and J by 4 bases. This CDR3 has 15 residues. Germline CDR1 reads SGHNT; CDR2 reads YYREEE (reference sequence).

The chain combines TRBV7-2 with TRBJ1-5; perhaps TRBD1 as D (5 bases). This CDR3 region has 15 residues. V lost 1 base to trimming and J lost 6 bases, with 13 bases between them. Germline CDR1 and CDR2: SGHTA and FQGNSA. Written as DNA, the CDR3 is TGTGCCAGCAGCTTAGTAGCAGGGCTTCCTCAGCCCCAGCATTTT. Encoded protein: CASSLVAGLPQPQHF.

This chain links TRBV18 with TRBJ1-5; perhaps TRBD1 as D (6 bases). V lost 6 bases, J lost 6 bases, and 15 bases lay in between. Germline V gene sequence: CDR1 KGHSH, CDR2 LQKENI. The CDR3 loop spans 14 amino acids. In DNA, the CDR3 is TGTGCCAGCTCCCCAGGGGAGGACGGTCAGCCCCAGCATTTT. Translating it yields CASSPGEDGQPQHF.

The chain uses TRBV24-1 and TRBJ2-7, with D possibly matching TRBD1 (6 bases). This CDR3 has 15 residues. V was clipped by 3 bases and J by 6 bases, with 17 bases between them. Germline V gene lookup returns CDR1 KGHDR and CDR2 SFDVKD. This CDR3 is CATSDTTTLGGEQYF. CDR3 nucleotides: TGTGCCACCAGTGATACGACAACACTAGGGGGCGAGCAGTACTTC.

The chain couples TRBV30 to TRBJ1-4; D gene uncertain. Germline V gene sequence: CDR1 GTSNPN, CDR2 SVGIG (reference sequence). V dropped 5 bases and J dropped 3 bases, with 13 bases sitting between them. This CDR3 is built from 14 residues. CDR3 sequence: CAWGKPPANEKLFF. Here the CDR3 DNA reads TGTGCCTGGGGAAAGCCTCCGGCTAATGAAAAACTGTTTTTT.

The DNA for the CDR3 is TGTGCCAGCAGGGGGCCCGGGACTAGCCCTCCTGCCAGAAAGTTCTTC. It is translated as CASRGPGTSPPARKFF. The J gene is TRBJ2-1, the V gene TRBV6-4; 9 bases map to TRBD2. Per the germline V gene, CDR1 is MRHNA and CDR2 is SNTAGT. The V gene end was trimmed by 6 bases and the J gene end by 14 bases; junction bases not matched to a gene: 20. The CDR3 runs 16 residues.

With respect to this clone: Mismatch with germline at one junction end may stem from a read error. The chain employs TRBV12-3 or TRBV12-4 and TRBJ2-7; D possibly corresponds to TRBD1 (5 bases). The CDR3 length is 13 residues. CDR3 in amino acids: CATPAIGANFGHF. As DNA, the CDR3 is TGTGCCACCCCCGCGATAGGGGCGAATTTTGGGCACTTC.

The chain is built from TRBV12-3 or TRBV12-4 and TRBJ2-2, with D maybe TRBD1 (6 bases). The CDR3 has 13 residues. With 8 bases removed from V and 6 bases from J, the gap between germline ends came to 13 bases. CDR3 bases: TGTGCCAGCCAGGGGTTTAAGGCCGGGGAGCTGTTTTTT. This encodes CASQGFKAGELFF.

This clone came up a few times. This CDR3 is CASSPVKSTDTQYF. CDR3 bases: TGTGCCAGCAGCCCAGTGAAGAGCACAGATACGCAGTATTTT. This rearrangement joins TRBV13 to TRBJ2-3; no clear D. This CDR3 is built from 14 residues. The V and J ends lost 5 bases and 0 bases respectively, with 9 bases between them. CDR1 and CDR2 from the germline V gene are PRHDT and FYEKMQ (reference sequence).

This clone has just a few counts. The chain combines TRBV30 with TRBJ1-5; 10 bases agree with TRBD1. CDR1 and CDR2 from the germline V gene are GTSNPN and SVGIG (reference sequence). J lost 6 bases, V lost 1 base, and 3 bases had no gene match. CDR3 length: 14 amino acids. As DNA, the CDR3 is TGTGCCTGGAGTGGGACAGGGGGAAGTCAGCCCCAGCATTTT. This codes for CAWSGTGGSQPQHF.

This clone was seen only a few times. The CDR3 DNA sequence: TGTGCCAGCAGTTACGGGATTTCCAATGAGCAGTTCTTC. Its protein product is CASSYGISNEQFF. The J gene is TRBJ2-1, the V gene TRBV11-3; weak D call: TRBD2 (5 bases). In germline, CDR1 is SGHNT, CDR2 YENEEA. V was shortened by 6 bases and J by 6 bases, with 12 bases between the two germline ends. CDR3 size: 13 residues.

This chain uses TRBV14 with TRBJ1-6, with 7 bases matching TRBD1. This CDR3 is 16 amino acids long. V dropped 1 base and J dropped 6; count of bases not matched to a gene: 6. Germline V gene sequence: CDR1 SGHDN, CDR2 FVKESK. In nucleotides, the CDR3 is TGTGCCAGCAGCCAAGGGCCGGGACAGTTTAATTCACCCCTCCACTTT. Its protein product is CASSQGPGQFNSPLHF.

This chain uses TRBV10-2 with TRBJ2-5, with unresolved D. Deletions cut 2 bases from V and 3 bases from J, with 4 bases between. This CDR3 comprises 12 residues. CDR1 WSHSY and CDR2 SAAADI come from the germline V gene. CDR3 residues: CASSEAEETQYF. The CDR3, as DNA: TGCGCCAGCAGTGAGGCAGAAGAGACCCAGTACTTC.

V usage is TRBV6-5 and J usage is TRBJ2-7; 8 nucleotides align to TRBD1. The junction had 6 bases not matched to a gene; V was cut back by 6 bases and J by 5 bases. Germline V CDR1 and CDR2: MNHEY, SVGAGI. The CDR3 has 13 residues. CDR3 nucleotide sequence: TGTGCCAGCAGGATGACAGGGGAGGACGAGCAGTACTTC. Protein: CASRMTGEDEQYF.

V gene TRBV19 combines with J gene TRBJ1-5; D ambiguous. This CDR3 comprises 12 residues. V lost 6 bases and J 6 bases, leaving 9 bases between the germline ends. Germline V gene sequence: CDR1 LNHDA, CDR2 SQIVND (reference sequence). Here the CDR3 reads CASRPAGQPQHF. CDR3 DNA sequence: TGTGCCAGTAGACCGGCGGGTCAGCCCCAGCATTTT.

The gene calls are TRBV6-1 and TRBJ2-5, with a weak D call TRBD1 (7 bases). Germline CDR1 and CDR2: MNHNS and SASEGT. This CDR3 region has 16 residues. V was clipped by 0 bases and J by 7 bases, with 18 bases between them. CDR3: CASSEAGGQLVGTQYF. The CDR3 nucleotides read TGTGCCAGCAGTGAAGCCGGGGGACAGCTAGTAGGGACCCAGTACTTC.

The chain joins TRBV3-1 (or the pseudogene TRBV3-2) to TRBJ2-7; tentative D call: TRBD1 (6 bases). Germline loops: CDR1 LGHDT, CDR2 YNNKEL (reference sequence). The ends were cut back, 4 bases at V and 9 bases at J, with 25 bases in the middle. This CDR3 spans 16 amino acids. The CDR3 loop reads CASSLGSLGHSKWQYF. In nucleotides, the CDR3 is TGTGCCAGCAGCCTCGGTTCGCTGGGACACAGTAAATGGCAGTACTTC.

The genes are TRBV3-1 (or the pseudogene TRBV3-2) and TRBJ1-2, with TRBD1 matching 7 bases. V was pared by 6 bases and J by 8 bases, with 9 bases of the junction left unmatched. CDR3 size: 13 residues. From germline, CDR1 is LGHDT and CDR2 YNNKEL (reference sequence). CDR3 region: CASRLERQGGYTF. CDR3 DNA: TGTGCCAGCAGACTCGAGAGACAGGGCGGCTACACCTTC.

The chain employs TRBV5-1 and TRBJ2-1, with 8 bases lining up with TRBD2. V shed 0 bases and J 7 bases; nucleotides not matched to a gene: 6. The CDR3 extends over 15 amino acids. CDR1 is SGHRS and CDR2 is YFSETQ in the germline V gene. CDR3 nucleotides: TGCGCCAGCAGCTTGGGGCTAGCGGGTCGGAATGAGCAGTTCTTC. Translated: CASSLGLAGRNEQFF.